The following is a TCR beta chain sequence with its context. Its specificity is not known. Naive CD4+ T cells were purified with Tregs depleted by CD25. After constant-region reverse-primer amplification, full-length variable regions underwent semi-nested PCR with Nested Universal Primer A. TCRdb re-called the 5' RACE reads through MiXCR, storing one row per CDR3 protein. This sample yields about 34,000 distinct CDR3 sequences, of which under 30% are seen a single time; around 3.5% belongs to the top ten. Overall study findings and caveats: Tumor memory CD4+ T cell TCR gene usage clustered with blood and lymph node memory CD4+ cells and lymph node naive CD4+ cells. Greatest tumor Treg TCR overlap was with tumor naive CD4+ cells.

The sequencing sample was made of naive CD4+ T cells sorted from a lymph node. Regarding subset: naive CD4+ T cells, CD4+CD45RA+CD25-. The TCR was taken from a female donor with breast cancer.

The CDR3 sequence is CASSQQMNTEAFF. Written as DNA, the CDR3 is TGTGCCAGCAGCCAACAGATGAACACTGAAGCTTTCTTT. This chain joins TRBV7-3 and TRBJ1-1; D gene ambiguous. This CDR3 is 13 amino acids long. V lost 5 bases, J lost 0 bases, and 7 bases lay in between. Germline CDR1 SGHTA, CDR2 FQGTGA.